The 30 T cell receptor beta chains presented below share a single source sample, sequenced in a study of CD8+CD57+ T cells in acquired aplastic anemia. Only patients with CD8+CD57+ cell expansion on flow cytometry were chosen for sequencing. TCR beta VDJ and CDR3 were profiled, and genomic DNA was the template. Using its own MiXCR run on the reads, TCRdb lists one record per CDR3 protein. The table shows roughly 280,000 distinct CDR3 sequences, with about 50% occurring only once. The sequenced sample consisted of sorted CD4+, CD8+, or CD8+CD57+ T cells (not recorded which) from PBMCs. These receptor sequences come from a human donor with aplastic anemia.

The V gene is TRBV5-8, the J gene TRBJ1-5; D unclear. The germline V and J ends were trimmed by 6 bases and 0 bases, with 13 bases remaining between them. Per the germline V gene, CDR1 is SGHTS and CDR2 is YDEGEE. The CDR3 spans 15 residues. The CDR3 protein is CASTPWTSSNQPQHF. The DNA of the CDR3 is TGTGCCAGCACCCCCTGGACGAGTAGCAATCAGCCCCAGCATTTT. Based on the CDR3 plus reference TRBV5-8 and TRBJ1-5, the full variable domain is EAGVTQSPTHLIKTRGQQATLRCSPISGHTSVYWYQQALGLGLQFLLWYDEGEERNRGNFPPRFSGRQFPNYSSELNVNALELEDSALYLCASTPWTSSNQPQHFGDGTRLSIL.

The sample holds a few counts of this clonotype. The V gene is TRBV7-9, the J gene TRBJ2-2, with TRBD1 matching 7 bases. The junction had 4 bases not matched to a gene; V was cut back by 5 bases and J by 1 base. The CDR3 loop spans 15 amino acids. Germline CDR1 and CDR2: SEHNR and FQNEAQ (reference sequence). CDR3 in amino acids: CASSQDRMNTGELFF. CDR3 nucleotide sequence: TGTGCCAGCAGCCAGGACAGGATGAACACCGGGGAGCTGTTTTTT.

This clonotype was found many times. CDR3 nucleotide sequence: TGTGCCAGCAGCTGGACATCTAACTCTGGGGCCAACGTCCTGACTTTC. Residues: CASSWTSNSGANVLTF. The chain recombines TRBV5-6 with TRBJ2-6, with D perhaps TRBD1 (5 bases). The CDR3 extends over 16 amino acids. The germline CDR1 and CDR2 sequences are SGHDT and YYEEEE. V was clipped by 3 bases and J by 0 bases, with 10 bases between them.

This clonotype was recorded at least ten times. V and J are TRBV11-2 and TRBJ1-3, with D possibly matching TRBD1 (5 bases). Germline CDR1 and CDR2: SGHAT and FQNNGV. The CDR3 extends over 16 amino acids. Between the trimmed V and J ends, which lost 5 bases and 1 base, there was a span of 15 bases. The CDR3 loop is CASSPLGTGSGNTIYF. The CDR3 nucleotides are TGTGCCAGCAGCCCCCTTGGTACAGGATCTGGAAACACCATATATTTT. The entire variable domain, with the rest obtained from reference TRBV11-2 and TRBJ1-3, is as follows: EAGVAQSPRYKIIEKRQSVAFWCNPISGHATLYWYQQILGQGPKLLIQFQNNGVVDDSQLPKDRFSAERLKGVDSTLKIQPAKLEDSAVYLCASSPLGTGSGNTIYFGEGSWLTVV.

This clonotype was observed many times. The rearrangement uses TRBV10-1 and TRBJ1-1; D remains ambiguous. V shed 4 bases and J shed 1 base, with 7 bases lying between them. Germline assignment: CDR1 WNHNN and CDR2 SYGVQD (reference sequence). The CDR3 has 13 residues. The CDR3 loop reads CASSGTPNTEAFF. CDR3 in DNA: TGCGCCAGCAGTGGTACACCGAACACTGAAGCTTTCTTT.

The chain recombines TRBV20-1 with TRBJ2-1, with 7 nucleotides matching TRBD2. Trimming cost V 6 bases and J 12 bases; bases outside gene matches: 5. The CDR3 is 10 residues long. Germline-derived CDR1 and CDR2 are DFQATT and SNEGSKA (reference sequence). The CDR3 spells CSAPGGGQFF. DNA of the CDR3: TGCAGTGCCCCGGGAGGTGGGCAGTTCTTC.

The chain has TRBV3-1 and TRBJ1-6; 10 bases are a match to TRBD1. The V and J ends lost 6 bases and 10 bases, in that order; junction bases with no gene match: 9. The CDR3 totals 15 residues. Germline assignment: CDR1 LGHDT and CDR2 YNNKEL (reference sequence). CDR3 sequence: CASRGTGAVRSPLHF. Here the CDR3 DNA reads TGTGCCAGCAGGGGGACAGGGGCCGTGCGATCACCCCTCCACTTT.

This clonotype has only one observation. The chain has TRBV7-7 and TRBJ2-3, with TRBD2 identical over 10 bases. The CDR3 spans 16 residues. The germline V gene has CDR1 SSHAT and CDR2 FNYEAQ (reference sequence). Trimming cost V 1 base and J 5 bases; bases outside gene matches: 6. The CDR3 nucleotides read TGTGCCAGCAGCTTAGAACCAGCGGGAGGGATAGATACGCAGTATTTT. Translation: CASSLEPAGGIDTQYF. The full variable domain, in which reference TRBV7-7 and TRBJ2-3 provide the parts outside the CDR3, is GAGVSQSPRYKVTKRGQDVTLRCDPISSHATLYWYQQALGQGPEFLTYFNYEAQPDKSGLPSDRFSAERPEGSISTLTIQRTEQRDSAMYRCASSLEPAGGIDTQYFGPGTRLTVL.

The rearrangement links TRBV20-1 to TRBJ2-7; TRBD1 might be the D (5 bases). Per germline, CDR1 DFQATT and CDR2 SNEGSKA (reference sequence). This CDR3 has 17 amino acids. V lost 0 bases and J 2 bases, leaving 20 bases between the germline ends. The CDR3 bases are TGCAGTGCTAGAGATCTTAGGGGCGGAAGCCAGACCTACGAGCAGTACTTC. This encodes CSARDLRGGSQTYEQYF.

This chain uses TRBV24-1 with TRBJ2-3, with TRBD1 matching 10 bases. The length of the CDR3 is 18 residues. The V gene's germline CDR1 is KGHDR and CDR2 SFDVKD. J was trimmed by 4 bases and V by 3 bases; bases with no gene match: 12. CDR3 coding DNA: TGTGCCACCAGTGATCCAAGGTTAAGGACAGGGGGGGCAGATACGCAGTATTTT. This codes for CATSDPRLRTGGADTQYF.

The V gene is TRBV24-1, the J gene TRBJ2-1; TRBD2 agrees at 16 bases. The CDR3 is 20 amino acids. V was pared by 11 bases and J by 0 bases, with 15 bases of the junction left unmatched. Germline V gives CDR1 KGHDR, CDR2 SFDVKD. This CDR3 is CASSPTPGLAGGSSYNEQFF. The CDR3 region has the DNA TGTGCCAGCTCACCTACACCGGGACTAGCGGGAGGGAGCTCCTACAATGAGCAGTTCTTC.

This sequence joins TRBV7-2 and TRBJ2-3; the match to TRBD2 covers 7 bases. This CDR3 comprises 16 residues. Per germline, CDR1 SGHTA and CDR2 FQGNSA. The V gene end was trimmed by 5 bases and the J gene end by 0 bases; junction bases not matched to a gene: 8. CDR3 in amino acids: CASSVSGLISTDTQYF. CDR3 sequence (DNA): TGTGCCAGCAGCGTTAGCGGGCTTATTAGCACAGATACGCAGTATTTT.

This sequence joins TRBV5-1 and TRBJ2-1; no clear D. With 0 bases removed from V and 5 bases from J, the gap between germline ends came to 6 bases. Germline CDR1 reads SGHRS; CDR2 reads YFSETQ. This CDR3 region has 13 residues. CDR3 loop: CASSLAFHNEQFF. The DNA for the CDR3 is TGCGCCAGCAGCTTGGCATTCCACAATGAGCAGTTCTTC.

The chain employs TRBV20-1 and TRBJ1-1; D gene ambiguous. CDR1 DFQATT and CDR2 SNEGSKA come from the germline V gene (reference sequence). Deletions cut 0 bases from V and 5 bases from J, with 13 bases between. CDR3 size: 14 residues. CDR3 sequence: CSARDHPAGTEAFF. For the CDR3, the DNA is TGCAGTGCTAGAGATCACCCCGCGGGGACTGAAGCTTTCTTT.

This sequence joins TRBV24-1 and TRBJ2-6; 10 positions match TRBD1. V dropped 4 bases and J dropped 4; count of bases not matched to a gene: 9. This CDR3 is 18 amino acids long. CDR1 is KGHDR, CDR2 SFDVKD, per germline. CDR3 protein: CATSDRPGTGDGANVLTF. The DNA for the CDR3 is TGTGCCACCAGTGACCGTCCCGGGACAGGGGACGGGGCCAACGTCCTGACTTTC.

J is TRBJ2-7 and V is TRBV7-9, with 7 bases aligning to TRBD1. The CDR3 covers 17 residues. Germline values: CDR1 SEHNR, CDR2 FQNEAQ (reference sequence). Trimming took 4 bases from V and 5 from J; bases not matched to a gene: 17. CDR3 coding DNA: TGTGCCAGCAGCTCCTCCCGGACAGGCTCCTTTCTGGACGAGCAGTACTTC. It codes for CASSSSRTGSFLDEQYF.

Concerning this clonotype itself: Because the CDR3's place on the DNA is in doubt, the DNA is left out and the CDR3 is given as listed by TCRdb. The chain recombines TRBV7-8 with TRBJ2-3. The CDR3 spans 11 amino acids, including both terminal residues. Germline V lookup: CDR1 SGHVS, CDR2 FQNEAQ. CDR3 loop: CASTLADTQYF.

The genes are TRBV18 and TRBJ1-4; D is unresolved. Per the germline V gene, CDR1 is KGHSH and CDR2 is LQKENI. The CDR3 contains 15 residues. V was clipped by 2 bases and J by 8 bases, with 15 bases between them. CDR3 in DNA: TGTGCCAGCTCACCAACTGACCCCAAATGGGAAAAACTGTTTTTT. This encodes CASSPTDPKWEKLFF.

The chain couples TRBV7-2 to TRBJ2-7; D ambiguous. With 0 bases removed from V and 7 bases from J, the gap between germline ends came to 13 bases. The CDR3 is 14 amino acids. The germline CDR1 and CDR2 sequences are SGHTA and FQGNSA. The CDR3 region has the DNA TGTGCCAGCAGCTTAGCAGGTCATTCCGGGGAGCAGTACTTC. Its translation is CASSLAGHSGEQYF.

The chain couples TRBV7-8 to TRBJ2-3; no definite D call. The V gene's germline CDR1 is SGHVS and CDR2 FQNEAQ. V lost 1 base and J 0 bases, leaving 17 bases between the germline ends. The CDR3 has 18 amino acids. The CDR3 sequence: CASSLGYERDTSTDTQYF. CDR3 sequence (DNA): TGTGCCAGCAGCTTAGGTTACGAGCGTGATACTAGCACAGATACGCAGTATTTT. Full variable domain (rest looked up from reference TRBV7-8 and TRBJ2-3): GAGVSQSPRYKVAKRGQDVALRCDPISGHVSLFWYQQALGQGPEFLTYFQNEAQLDKSGLPSDRFFAERPEGSVSTLKIQRTQQEDSAVYLCASSLGYERDTSTDTQYFGPGTRLTVL.

In its sample, this clonotype was seen a few times. The V and J genes are TRBV19 and TRBJ2-1; D is perhaps TRBD2 (7 bases). This CDR3 region has 16 residues. The germline CDR1 and CDR2 sequences are LNHDA and SQIVND (reference sequence). Trimming stripped 7 bases from V and 6 bases from J, with 22 bases between. In DNA, the CDR3 is TGTGCCAGTACCCCTGCCGGGGGCGGGAGTTTCAATGAGCAGTTCTTC. It is translated as CASTPAGGGSFNEQFF.

The V call is TRBV15, the J call TRBJ1-3; unclear D gene. The V gene's germline CDR1 is LNHNV and CDR2 YYDKDF (reference sequence). Trimming removed 4 bases from V and 3 bases from J, with 10 bases in between. This CDR3 has 14 residues. The chain's CDR3 is CATSKVGRGNTIYF. DNA for the CDR3: TGTGCCACCAGCAAAGTAGGTCGTGGAAACACCATATATTTT.

This clonotype showed up many times. The chain recombines TRBV5-8 with TRBJ1-1, with 11 bases aligning to TRBD1. The J segment lost 4 bases and the V segment lost 4 bases, leaving 3 bases of the junction unmatched. CDR1 is SGHTS and CDR2 is YDEGEE in the germline V gene. The CDR3 is 14 residues long. The CDR3 DNA reads TGTGCCAGCAGCGGGACAGGGGGAAGCACTGAAGCTTTCTTT. It encodes CASSGTGGSTEAFF.

For this clonotype: This could be a read error, since a much larger clone is one nucleotide away. The V and J genes are TRBV5-8 and TRBJ2-2; TRBD2 might be the D (5 bases). CDR3 length: 15 amino acids. CDR1 SGHTS and CDR2 YDEGEE come from the germline V gene. Trimming pared 6 bases from V and 0 bases from J, leaving 12 bases between. CDR3 nucleotide sequence: TGTGCCAGCAACTACACCGGGACGAACACCGGGGAGCTGTTTTTT. As protein: CASNYTGTNTGELFF.

On this clonotype: At one boundary the junction diverges from the germline segment, which might be a read error. The chain employs TRBV7-3 and TRBJ2-7, with 11 positions matching TRBD2. This CDR3 comprises 17 residues. Germline loops: CDR1 SGHTA, CDR2 FQGTGA. The CDR3 is CASSPRLAGRVSYERYF. In DNA, the CDR3 is TGTGCCAGCAGCCCCCGACTAGCGGGACGGGTGTCCTACGAGCGGTACTTC.

This clonotype was detected only once. V gene TRBV20-1 combines with J gene TRBJ2-3; TRBD2 agrees at 9 bases. Germline loops: CDR1 DFQATT, CDR2 SNEGSKA (reference sequence). Germline trimming cut 3 bases from V and 5 bases from J; bases unmatched to any gene: 3. The CDR3 totals 13 residues. The CDR3 loop is CSASILAGDTQYF. CDR3 DNA sequence: TGCAGTGCTAGTATACTAGCGGGAGATACGCAGTATTTT.

V is TRBV2 and J is TRBJ2-5; no clear D. The ends were cut back, 8 bases at V and 5 bases at J, with 15 bases in the middle. Germline V lookup: CDR1 SNHLY, CDR2 FYNNEI. The CDR3 has 13 amino acids. The chain's CDR3 is CASRLWPRETQYF. In nucleotides, the CDR3 is TGTGCCAGCCGCCTTTGGCCAAGGGAGACCCAGTACTTC.

The V gene is TRBV7-9, the J gene TRBJ2-1, with TRBD2 matching 10 bases. Germline CDR1 SEHNR, CDR2 FQNEAQ (reference sequence). V dropped 5 bases and J dropped 2; count of bases not matched to a gene: 12. The CDR3 has 18 residues. The CDR3 reads CASSLSVLLAGTYNEQFF. The CDR3 coding sequence is TGTGCCAGCAGCCTCTCCGTTTTACTAGCGGGAACCTACAATGAGCAGTTCTTC. Supplemented by reference TRBV7-9 and TRBJ2-1, the full variable domain reads DTGVSQNPRHKITKRGQNVTFRCDPISEHNRLYWYRQTLGQGPEFLTYFQNEAQLEKSRLLSDRFSAERPKGSFSTLEIQRTEQGDSAMYLCASSLSVLLAGTYNEQFFGPGTRLTVL.

This chain connects TRBV2 to TRBJ1-1; D might be TRBD1 (5 bases). The CDR3 loop spans 14 amino acids. The germline V gene has CDR1 SNHLY and CDR2 FYNNEI. V was clipped by 0 bases and J by 4 bases, with 9 bases between them. CDR3 in amino acids: CASSEARGGTEAFF. The CDR3, as DNA: TGTGCCAGCAGTGAAGCGCGCGGGGGCACTGAAGCTTTCTTT.

This clonotype was picked up a small number of times. The chain employs TRBV4-1 and TRBJ1-1, with D unresolved. The CDR3 consists of 14 residues. The V end was cut by 4 bases, the J end by 2 bases, with 11 bases between. Germline CDR1 and CDR2: MGHRA and YSYEKL. The CDR3 DNA sequence: TGCGCCAGCAGCCGAGAAAATAGAAACACTGAAGCTTTCTTT. It specifies CASSRENRNTEAFF.